This TCR beta chain was identified during a study of Tregs in tolerant kidney transplant recipients (dated by TCRdb to about 2019). Study-level background: The transplants used related donors along with nonmyeloablative bone marrow transplantation, and in the human trials mixed chimerism was transient. TCRbeta sequencing was used in the study to identify donor-specific regulatory T cells before combined kidney and bone marrow transplantation, and the identified cells were then tracked after transplant.

Taken from the germline V gene (reference sequence), the CDR1 and CDR2 loops are SEHNR and FQNEAQ. Reading from cysteine to phenylalanine, the CDR3 counts 15 amino acids. Sequencing covers 36 bases of the CDR3, shown here with the frame starting at base 1. Clipping removes 4 bases from V and 3 bases from J, with 6 as the unmatched junction base count. About this clone itself: The antigen it binds to is not known. The CDR3 is cut off 3 residues early in the read; its end comes from the germline J gene.

Study-wide findings and limitations: The study was limited by small patient numbers, and the findings need validation in larger populations and under other immunosuppression protocols. Biological reproducibility was not examined directly, but technical replication error appeared to be minimal. In tolerant patients, the expansion of donor-specific Tregs was greater than global Treg expansion, suggesting that the expansion was antigen-driven rather than nonspecific. Because the PCR primers were changed over time for some patients, nucleotide-level comparison could not be performed across the samples from those patients. The most biologically relevant and donor-specific TCRbeta repertoire appeared to be identified by expanding Tregs with activated donor B cells.

The time point tag for this specimen amounts to: blood sample drawn before combined kidney and bone marrow transplant. Unstimulated Tregs (CD4+CD25+CD127-), CD4+ non-Tregs (CD4+CD25-), CD4 and CD8 cells were FACS-sorted from thawed PBMCs. The patients were a few recipients of combined kidney and bone marrow transplants from the ITN036ST trial, and samples were available only from these trial subjects. Healthy control blood was separated into PBMCs by Ficoll density gradient and cryopreserved, and patient PBMCs were collected both before and after transplant. For TCRbeta CDR3 sequencing, genomic DNA was extracted from sorted cells using the QIAGEN DNeasy Blood and Tissue Kit. High-throughput TCRbeta CDR3 sequencing, including PCR amplification with bias correction and internal controls, was performed commercially through immunoSEQ. The original pipeline was this. A unique productive TCRbeta sequence was defined by the CDR3 nucleotide sequence when primers matched, and otherwise by the CDR3 amino acid sequence together with the Vbeta and Jbeta genes. To correct sorting error, sequences shared between sorted populations at a frequency ratio of 2:1 or less were removed; the rest were assigned to the higher population. Donor-reactive sequences were defined as at least 5-fold expanded in CFSE-low cells versus unstimulated cells, with frequency of at least 0.01% in CFSE-low cells. Repertoire divergence was quantified by Jensen-Shannon divergence using the top 100 TCRbeta sequences ranked by frequency. For samples with multiple sequencing runs, sorting error was corrected separately for each run before the runs were pooled. Here the immuneACCESS table is served through TCRdb, limited to in-frame sequences with V and J called. Missing clones are a known gap in these copies; in checked studies unresolved V genes cover under half, and the rest lacks a known reason. V, J and clone size are those of that table, while D and trimming were read from the DNA. The sample's table lists a count of 48,000 or so clones. In total, the top ten clones hold roughly 0.93% of the sample.

The sequence was collected from a human donor who received a combined kidney and bone marrow transplant. Recombination joined TRBV7-9 with TRBJ2-1, with 7 bases in between that match TRBD2. The sample was CD4+ T cells from blood, taken before the transplant. The CDR3 region: CASSYPGLLYNEQFF. The sequenced part of the CDR3 DNA is TGTGCCAGCAGCTATCCGGGACTACTCTACAATGAG. The full variable domain, completed from the reference TRBV7-9 and TRBJ2-1 proteins outside the CDR3, reads DTGVSQNPRHKITKRGQNVTFRCDPISEHNRLYWYRQTLGQGPEFLTYFQNEAQLEKSRLLSDRFSAERPKGSFSTLEIQRTEQGDSAMYLCASSYPGLLYNEQFFGPGTRLTVL.